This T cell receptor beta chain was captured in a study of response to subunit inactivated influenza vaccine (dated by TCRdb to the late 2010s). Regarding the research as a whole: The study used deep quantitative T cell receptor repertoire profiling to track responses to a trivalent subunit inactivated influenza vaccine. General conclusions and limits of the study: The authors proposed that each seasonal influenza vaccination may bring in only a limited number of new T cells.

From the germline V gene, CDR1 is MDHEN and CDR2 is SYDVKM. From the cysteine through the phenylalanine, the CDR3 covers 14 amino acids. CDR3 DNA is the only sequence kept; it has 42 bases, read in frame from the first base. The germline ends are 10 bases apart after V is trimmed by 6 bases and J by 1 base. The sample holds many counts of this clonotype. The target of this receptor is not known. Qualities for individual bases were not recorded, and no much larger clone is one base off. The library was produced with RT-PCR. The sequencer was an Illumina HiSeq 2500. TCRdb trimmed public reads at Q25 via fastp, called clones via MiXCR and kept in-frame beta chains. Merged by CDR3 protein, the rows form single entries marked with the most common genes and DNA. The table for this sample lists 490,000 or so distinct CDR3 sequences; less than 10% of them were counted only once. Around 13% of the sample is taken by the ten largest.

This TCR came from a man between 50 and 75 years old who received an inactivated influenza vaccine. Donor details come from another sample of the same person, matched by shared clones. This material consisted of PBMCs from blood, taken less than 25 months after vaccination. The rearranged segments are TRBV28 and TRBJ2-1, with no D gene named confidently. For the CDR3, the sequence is CASRIIGSYNEQFF. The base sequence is TGTGCCAGCAGGATAATAGGGTCCTACAATGAGCAGTTCTTC.